The 15 T cell receptor beta chains given below trace back to one sample, sequenced in a study of shared clonotypes between healthy human individuals. Naive CD8 cells, CD45RO-negative and positively selected for CCR7, excluded terminally differentiated effector memory CD45RA+ cells. Clones were sequenced by immunoSEQ multiplex PCR, and TCRdb holds only the in-frame ones, with some missing. The sample carries about 1,900,000 clones, about 95% recorded once. Sequencing input: naive CD8+ T cells sorted from blood. The source of these receptors is a man in his late teens or twenties in good health.

The chain employs TRBV10-3 and TRBJ1-1; D not certain. Germline loops: CDR1 ENHRY, CDR2 SYGVKD. V shed 4 bases and J shed 1 base, with 10 bases lying between them. The CDR3 length is 14 residues. DNA for the CDR3: TGTGCCATCAGTGTCGGAGGTTCGAACACTGAAGCTTTCTTT. Residues: CAISVGGSNTEAFF.

The chain combines TRBV12-5 with TRBJ2-7, with D hard to call. V was shortened by 1 base and J by 5 bases, with 9 bases between the two germline ends. This CDR3 region has 13 residues. CDR1 and CDR2 from the germline V gene are LGHNT and FRNRAP. In nucleotides, the CDR3 is TGTGCTAGTGGTTTGGAGGGTGGCGACGAGCAGTACTTC. Translated: CASGLEGGDEQYF.

This sequence joins TRBV9 and TRBJ1-4; D might be TRBD1 (5 bases). The CDR3 has 13 residues. Trimming left V 6 bases short and J 5 bases short, with 11 bases between. CDR1 is SGDLS, CDR2 YYNGEE, per germline. Here the CDR3 reads CASTSQGNEKLFF. The CDR3 DNA reads as TGTGCCAGCACCTCGCAGGGAAATGAAAAACTGTTTTTT.

The chain has TRBV28 and TRBJ1-2; D remains ambiguous. This CDR3 region has 14 residues. The germline gives CDR1 MDHEN, CDR2 SYDVKM. V lost 10 bases and J lost 4, with 19 bases in between. CDR3 residues: CATILKATPYGYTF. CDR3 bases: TGTGCCACCATTCTCAAGGCCACCCCCTATGGCTACACCTTC.

The rearrangement uses TRBV19 and TRBJ1-1, with a possible D match to TRBD1 (5 bases). CDR3 length equals 13 residues. The germline V gene encodes CDR1 LNHDA and CDR2 SQIVND (reference sequence). Trimming took off 0 bases at V and 9 bases at J, with 11 bases between the two ends. The CDR3 coding sequence is TGTGCCAGTAGTATAGATCGAGGGGAGAAAGCTTTCTTT. This translates into CASSIDRGEKAFF.

With respect to this clone: The sample contains more than one DNA sequence encoding this CDR3. For the CDR3, the DNA is TGTGCCAGCAGTTACTCTTCAGGTGGTAATGAAAAACTGTTTTTT. Amino acid sequence: CASSYSSGGNEKLFF. The chain employs TRBV6-5 and TRBJ1-4; D is unclear. This CDR3 spans 15 amino acids. V shed 0 bases and J shed 4 bases, with 9 bases lying between them. Germline V gene lookup returns CDR1 MNHEY and CDR2 SVGAGI.

This chain joins TRBV6-1 and TRBJ2-7; tentative D call: TRBD1 (5 bases). CDR3 length equals 15 residues. Germline V gives CDR1 MNHNS, CDR2 SASEGT. The V and J ends lost 6 bases and 4 bases respectively, with 19 bases between them. CDR3 nucleotide sequence: TGTGCCAGCAGGGAGTACTCAGGGATTCGGTACGAGCAGTACTTC. Translating it yields CASREYSGIRYEQYF.

The chain is built from TRBV13 and TRBJ1-1, with TRBD1 matching over 7 bases. Germline V gene sequence: CDR1 PRHDT, CDR2 FYEKMQ (reference sequence). The CDR3 has 15 residues. V shed 0 bases and J 5 bases; nucleotides not matched to a gene: 6. This chain's CDR3 is CASSLGTGRMTEAFF. DNA for the CDR3: TGTGCCAGCAGCTTAGGGACAGGGCGTATGACTGAAGCTTTCTTT.

This chain connects TRBV19 to TRBJ2-7, with 8 bases lining up with TRBD2. With V trimmed by 0 bases and J by 5 bases, 12 bases remained unmatched. The CDR3 runs to 17 residues. The germline gives CDR1 LNHDA, CDR2 SQIVND (reference sequence). CDR3 bases: TGTGCCAGTAGTATAGACGGAAGCGGGGGCCTCTTTGACGAGCAGTACTTC. Encoded protein: CASSIDGSGGLFDEQYF.

This chain's CDR3 is CASSQAVEMASGTSDTQYF. The CDR3, as DNA: TGCGCCAGCAGCCAAGCGGTGGAGATGGCTAGCGGGACCTCAGATACGCAGTATTTT. The genes are TRBV4-1 and TRBJ2-3; TRBD2 matches at 9 bases. CDR1 is MGHRA, CDR2 YSYEKL, per germline. The CDR3 spans 19 residues. V dropped 1 base and J dropped 4; count of bases not matched to a gene: 15.

The chain has TRBV7-6 and TRBJ1-6, with D maybe TRBD1 (5 bases). The length of the CDR3 is 15 residues. The V gene lost 5 bases and the J gene lost 10 bases, with 18 bases spanning the gap. Germline loops: CDR1 SGHVS, CDR2 FNYEAQ. The CDR3 spells CASSEWGDDWSPLHF. The CDR3 DNA sequence: TGTGCCAGCAGCGAGTGGGGGGATGATTGGTCACCCCTCCACTTT.

The chain employs TRBV11-2 and TRBJ2-7; TRBD2 matches 7 bases. Germline assignment: CDR1 SGHAT and CDR2 FQNNGV. The CDR3 consists of 13 residues. The trim removed 6 bases at V and 3 bases at J, leaving 5 bases unmatched. The chain's CDR3 is CASRGGRVYEQYF. The CDR3 DNA follows: TGTGCCAGCAGGGGGGGGAGGGTCTACGAGCAGTACTTC.

On this clone itself: Different DNA sequences within this sample yield the same CDR3. The rearrangement joins TRBV7-9 to TRBJ1-5; 8 nucleotides match TRBD1. Germline CDR1 SEHNR, CDR2 FQNEAQ (reference sequence). V shed 5 bases and J 1 base; nucleotides not matched to a gene: 7. This CDR3 is 16 amino acids long. The CDR3 DNA reads TGTGCCAGCAGCCTAGGGACAGGTGGGAGCAATCAGCCCCAGCATTTT. Translating gives CASSLGTGGSNQPQHF.

The chain recombines TRBV25-1 with TRBJ2-7; TRBD1 matches 7 bases. The V and J ends lost 8 bases and 4 bases, in that order; junction bases with no gene match: 8. In germline, CDR1 is MGHDK, CDR2 SYGVNS. The CDR3 totals 13 residues. CDR3: CASGYRGSYEQYF. CDR3 nucleotides: TGTGCCAGCGGCTACAGGGGCTCATACGAGCAGTACTTC.

This chain joins TRBV19 and TRBJ2-7; 8 bases agree with TRBD1. This CDR3 has 13 residues. CDR1 and CDR2 from the germline V gene are LNHDA and SQIVND (reference sequence). Trimming at V came to 10 bases and at J to 10 bases, leaving 15 bases not matched to a gene. The CDR3 loop is CATSTSGGITQYF. CDR3 nucleotide sequence: TGTGCCACGTCTACTTCAGGGGGCATAACTCAGTACTTC.